The 28 T cell receptor beta chains in this list originate from one sample, sequenced in a study of human T cells and chemical hapten exposure (dated by TCRdb to the early 2020s). The library was obtained by RACE. The sequencer listed for this sample is NextSeq 500. TCRdb redid the processing of the public reads, applying fastp at Q25 and MiXCR, and retained in-frame beta chains. Each entry merges the rows of one CDR3 protein and shows their most common DNA and genes. Counted in this sample were 150,000 to 200,000 distinct CDR3 sequences; about 15% of them appeared once. The ten largest account for 1.7% of the sample. Per the publication, the time point label means: patch test 1, 2 weeks after DPC sensitization. The treatment or condition label, as the study defines it: therapeutic diphenylcyclopropenone sensitization with weekly scalp DPC. The starting material was whole blood, obtained in connection with sensitization to the hapten diphenylcyclopropenone (DPC). These receptors all come from a woman under 40 with alopecia areata. Some clones in this sample may be carry-over from other donors' samples.

The table lists this clonotype with many counts. This chain links TRBV7-3 with TRBJ2-6, with D perhaps TRBD2 (6 bases). V was shortened by 5 bases and J by 4 bases, with 15 bases between the two germline ends. The germline V gene has CDR1 SGHTA and CDR2 FQGTGA. This CDR3 is 16 amino acids long. The CDR3 DNA is TGTGCCAGCAGCCCCCTGGGGGGAACGGGGGCCAACGTCCTGACTTTC. Residues: CASSPLGGTGANVLTF.

The chain has TRBV12-3 or TRBV12-4 and TRBJ1-6, with a weak D call TRBD1 (6 bases). V lost 8 bases and J lost 3, with 14 bases in between. The CDR3 has 15 residues. DNA of the CDR3: TGTGCCAGCGCCATAAGGGGGAGCTATAATTCACCCCTCCACTTT. This encodes CASAIRGSYNSPLHF.

The table lists this clonotype with a few counts. This chain connects TRBV28 to TRBJ2-1; 7 bases match TRBD2. The J segment lost 1 base and the V segment lost 7 bases, leaving 7 bases of the junction unmatched. Germline CDR1 and CDR2: MDHEN and SYDVKM. There are 15 residues in the CDR3. DNA of the CDR3: TGTGCCAGCATCCCTGCCGGGGGGTCCTACAATGAGCAGTTCTTC. Its translation is CASIPAGGSYNEQFF.

This clonotype was detected a few times. The chain carries TRBV7-2 and TRBJ1-1; D is unclear. Trimming left V 5 bases short and J 1 base short, with 14 bases between. The CDR3 is 15 residues long. Germline V gene data show CDR1 as SGHTA and CDR2 as FQGNSA. CDR3 region: CASSKSAWGNTEAFF. DNA for the CDR3: TGTGCCAGCAGCAAAAGTGCGTGGGGGAACACTGAAGCTTTCTTT.

The gene calls are TRBV11-1 and TRBJ1-2, with D uncertain. CDR3 length: 16 amino acids. V was trimmed by 0 bases and J by 4 bases, leaving 15 bases between them. Germline V gene lookup returns CDR1 SGHAT and CDR2 FQDESV (reference sequence). CDR3 coding DNA: TGTGCCAGCAGCTTAGCGTCTGGAAACCAGCTCTATGGCTACACCTTC. Amino acid sequence: CASSLASGNQLYGYTF.

The chain couples TRBV28 to TRBJ2-1, with a possible D match to TRBD1 (6 bases). V was trimmed by 5 bases and J by 0 bases, leaving 14 bases between them. This CDR3 has 16 amino acids. Germline assignment: CDR1 MDHEN and CDR2 SYDVKM. The CDR3, as DNA: TGTGCCAGCAGTCCTTTGGGGGCTGACTCCTACAATGAGCAGTTCTTC. It yields the protein CASSPLGADSYNEQFF.

This clonotype was counted ten times or more. V usage is TRBV7-7 and J usage is TRBJ2-5; no clear D gene. The germline V and J ends were trimmed by 1 base and 0 bases, with 3 bases remaining between them. Germline CDR1 and CDR2: SSHAT and FNYEAQ (reference sequence). This CDR3 is built from 13 residues. CDR3 sequence reads: CASSLGYQETQYF. The CDR3, as DNA: TGTGCCAGCAGCTTAGGTTACCAAGAGACCCAGTACTTC. The variable domain in full, with the rest retrieved from reference TRBV7-7 and TRBJ2-5, is GAGVSQSPRYKVTKRGQDVTLRCDPISSHATLYWYQQALGQGPEFLTYFNYEAQPDKSGLPSDRFSAERPEGSISTLTIQRTEQRDSAMYRCASSLGYQETQYFGPGTRLLVL.

This clonotype was recorded many times. The rearrangement joins TRBV7-9 to TRBJ2-7; either TRBD1 or TRBD2 may fit D (5 bases each). Germline CDR1 is SEHNR and CDR2 is FQNEAQ (reference sequence). V shed 6 bases and J shed 5 bases, with 11 bases lying between them. The CDR3 has 12 amino acids. The CDR3 here is CASRGVGDEQYF. CDR3 nucleotide sequence: TGTGCCAGCAGGGGGGTTGGCGACGAGCAGTACTTC. Variable domain in full (rest from reference TRBV7-9 and TRBJ2-7): DTGVSQNPRHKITKRGQNVTFRCDPISEHNRLYWYRQTLGQGPEFLTYFQNEAQLEKSRLLSDRFSAERPKGSFSTLEIQRTEQGDSAMYLCASRGVGDEQYFGPGTRLTVT.

This clonotype was detected only a few times. V gene TRBV7-3 combines with J gene TRBJ2-2; D is undetermined. The CDR3 covers 15 residues. Germline CDR1 reads SGHTA; CDR2 reads FQGTGA. The V end lost 5 bases, the J end lost 4 bases, and 14 bases lay between the germline ends. This CDR3 is CASSPGLFGTGELFF. Here the CDR3 DNA reads TGTGCCAGCAGCCCCGGCCTATTCGGCACCGGGGAGCTGTTTTTT.

The CDR3 protein is CASSLVIGGRGGQPQHF. The DNA of the CDR3 is TGTGCCAGCAGTTTAGTAATAGGCGGCAGGGGCGGTCAGCCCCAGCATTTT. The gene calls are TRBV12-3 or TRBV12-4 and TRBJ1-5, with D tentatively TRBD1 (6 bases). This CDR3 contains 17 residues. V was pared by 1 base and J by 6 bases, with 19 bases between.

This chain joins TRBV5-4 and TRBJ2-2; the match to TRBD2 covers 9 bases. Germline trimming cut 2 bases from V and 4 bases from J; bases unmatched to any gene: 6. Germline V gene sequence: CDR1 SGHNT, CDR2 YYREEE (reference sequence). The CDR3 is 16 residues long. The chain's CDR3 is CASSFRGGAFTGELFF. The CDR3 DNA sequence: TGTGCCAGCAGCTTCCGCGGGGGGGCTTTCACCGGGGAGCTGTTTTTT.

This chain links TRBV7-8 with TRBJ1-5; 8 positions agree with TRBD1. This CDR3 has 17 residues. V gave up 1 base and J gave up 1 base; unmatched junction bases: 6. CDR1 SGHVS and CDR2 FQNEAQ come from the germline V gene. The CDR3 DNA reads TGTGCCAGCAGCTTAGAGCCAGGGGGCCGAAGCAATCAGCCCCAGCATTTT. Its protein is CASSLEPGGRSNQPQHF.

This clonotype was picked up a small number of times. The chain's CDR3 is CASRREGGYTF. CDR3 bases: TGTGCCAGCAGGAGGGAGGGAGGCTACACCTTC. The V call is TRBV12-3 or TRBV12-4, the J call TRBJ1-2; D is ambiguous. There are 11 residues in the CDR3. V lost 6 bases and J lost 8, with 10 bases in between.

This clonotype showed up many times. This sequence joins TRBV14 and TRBJ2-2, with D unresolved. V dropped 1 base and J dropped 1 base, with 10 bases sitting between them. Germline V gives CDR1 SGHDN, CDR2 FVKESK. The CDR3 spans 16 residues. The CDR3 sequence: CASSQAQELNTGELFF. The CDR3, as DNA: TGTGCCAGCAGCCAAGCCCAGGAATTGAACACCGGGGAGCTGTTTTTT. The full variable domain, in which reference TRBV14 and TRBJ2-2 provide the parts outside the CDR3, is EAGVTQFPSHSVIEKGQTVTLRCDPISGHDNLYWYRRVMGKEIKFLLHFVKESKQDESGMPNNRFLAERTGGTYSTLKVQPAELEDSGVYFCASSQAQELNTGELFFGEGSRLTVL.

This clonotype occurred a few times. This sequence joins TRBV6-1 and TRBJ2-2, with 12 positions matching TRBD2. Losses at the gene ends were 6 bases for V and 4 bases for J; bases not matched to a gene: 9. The CDR3 covers 17 residues. The germline V gene has CDR1 MNHNS and CDR2 SASEGT. The CDR3 protein is CASSSRGLAGATGELFF. CDR3 DNA sequence: TGTGCCAGCAGCTCCCGGGGACTAGCGGGTGCCACCGGGGAGCTGTTTTTT.

This clonotype was observed a few times. The J gene is TRBJ2-1, the V gene TRBV5-1; D may be TRBD2 (5 bases). The CDR3 consists of 18 residues. The germline CDR1 and CDR2 sequences are SGHRS and YFSETQ. Trimming removed 0 bases at V and 0 bases at J, with 16 bases between. The CDR3 DNA sequence: TGCGCCAGCAGCTTGGCGGTTACGGGGATAAGCTCCTACAATGAGCAGTTCTTC. Amino acid sequence: CASSLAVTGISSYNEQFF.

The chain couples TRBV28 to TRBJ2-3; tentatively, D is TRBD2 (5 bases). The CDR3 covers 12 residues. The V end was cut by 5 bases, the J end by 6 bases, with 9 bases between. Germline CDR1 and CDR2: MDHEN and SYDVKM. In nucleotides, the CDR3 is TGTGCCAGCAGTCCCCCGGGGGATACGCAGTATTTT. Translating it yields CASSPPGDTQYF. Together with reference TRBV28 and TRBJ2-3, the CDR3 gives the full variable domain: DVKVTQSSRYLVKRTGEKVFLECVQDMDHENMFWYRQDPGLGLRLIYFSYDVKMKEKGDIPEGYSVSREKKERFSLILESASTNQTSMYLCASSPPGDTQYFGPGTRLTVL.

The rearrangement joins TRBV28 to TRBJ1-2; 11 bases match TRBD1. V dropped 3 bases and J dropped 7; count of bases not matched to a gene: 4. The CDR3 consists of 14 residues. Germline V lookup: CDR1 MDHEN, CDR2 SYDVKM. CDR3 sequence reads: CASSFGTGGFGYTF. CDR3 nucleotide sequence: TGTGCCAGCAGTTTCGGGACAGGGGGGTTTGGCTACACCTTC.

The chain employs TRBV29-1 and TRBJ2-7; perhaps TRBD1 as D (6 bases). The CDR3 has 13 residues. Per germline, CDR1 SQVTM and CDR2 ANQGSEA. V was clipped by 6 bases and J by 1 base, with 13 bases between them. The CDR3, as DNA: TGCAGCGTCATAGGACAGCGATCCTACGAGCAGTACTTC. Translation gives CSVIGQRSYEQYF.

The sample holds one count of this clonotype. In nucleotides, the CDR3 is TGTGCCAGCAGCTTAAATCAAGACAGGGACACTGAAGCTTTCTTT. Amino acid sequence: CASSLNQDRDTEAFF. The rearrangement uses TRBV7-9 and TRBJ1-1, with TRBD1 identical over 7 bases. Germline V gene lookup returns CDR1 SEHNR and CDR2 FQNEAQ (reference sequence). The trim removed 2 bases at V and 3 bases at J, leaving 6 bases unmatched. There are 15 residues in the CDR3.

The V and J genes are TRBV7-2 and TRBJ2-3; 7 nucleotides match TRBD1. Germline values: CDR1 SGHTA, CDR2 FQGNSA. The CDR3 is 13 amino acids. J gave up 10 bases and V 2 bases, and 6 bases lay outside the gene matches. The CDR3 here is CASSLRRQGSQYF. For the CDR3, the DNA is TGTGCCAGCAGCTTACGAAGACAGGGTTCGCAGTATTTT.

The rearrangement uses TRBV4-2 and TRBJ2-7, with D perhaps being TRBD1 or TRBD2 (5 bases each). The CDR3 is 15 residues long. V was pared by 0 bases and J by 4 bases, with 13 bases between. The germline V gene encodes CDR1 LGHNA and CDR2 YNFKEQ. DNA for the CDR3: TGTGCCAGCAGCCAAGAAAGTCTAGGGACGTACGAGCAGTACTTC. Amino acids: CASSQESLGTYEQYF.

This clonotype occurred a few times. The CDR3 DNA is TGCGCCAGCAGCGGACAACCGAACACTGAAGCTTTCTTT. Its translation is CASSGQPNTEAFF. The gene calls are TRBV10-2 and TRBJ1-1, with D tentatively TRBD1 (5 bases). V shed 6 bases and J shed 1 base, with 9 bases lying between them. The length of the CDR3 is 13 residues. Germline lookup yields CDR1 WSHSY and CDR2 SAAADI.

This clonotype was counted between two and nine times. J is TRBJ2-4 and V is TRBV7-2, with 11 positions matching TRBD2. CDR1 SGHTA and CDR2 FQGNSA come from the germline V gene. V trimming: 5 bases; J trimming: 0 bases; junction bases outside the gene matches: 3. The CDR3 consists of 16 residues. The CDR3 DNA reads as TGTGCCAGCAGCGTGGGACTAGCGGTAGCCAAAAACATTCAGTACTTC. It specifies CASSVGLAVAKNIQYF.

This clonotype occurred a few times. The chain recombines TRBV7-9 with TRBJ1-2; D may be TRBD1 (6 bases). V shed 5 bases and J shed 10 bases, with 26 bases lying between them. This CDR3 comprises 16 residues. CDR1 is SEHNR, CDR2 FQNEAQ, per germline (reference sequence). CDR3 in DNA: TGTGCCAGCAGCCGATATCGCCAAGGACGGACAGATCCCTACACCTTC. Residues: CASSRYRQGRTDPYTF.

Only a few counts were recorded for this clonotype. The chain carries TRBV18 and TRBJ1-1, with TRBD1 identical over 8 bases. CDR1 is KGHSH and CDR2 is LQKENI in the germline V gene. V lost 3 bases and J lost 1; bases outside the gene matches: 10. The CDR3 covers 17 residues. CDR3 sequence reads: CASSPPGQGGSNTEAFF. The CDR3 bases are TGTGCCAGCTCACCCCCCGGACAGGGCGGATCGAACACTGAAGCTTTCTTT.

V and J are TRBV6-2 or TRBV6-3 and TRBJ2-7; D is tentatively TRBD1 or TRBD2 (5 bases each). V lost 7 bases to trimming and J lost 0 bases, with 13 bases between them. The CDR3 contains 14 residues. CDR1 and CDR2 (germline): MNHEY, SVGEGT. In DNA form, the CDR3 reads TGTGCCAGCAATACCGGGACGGTCTCCTACGAGCAGTACTTC. Residues: CASNTGTVSYEQYF.

This clonotype was observed a handful of times. The chain employs TRBV7-6 and TRBJ1-1; TRBD1 aligns across 7 bases. V lost 8 bases, J lost 0 bases, and 9 bases stayed unmatched. From germline, CDR1 is SGHVS and CDR2 FNYEAQ. The CDR3 has 15 amino acids. CDR3 DNA: TGTGCCAGCGGGGGGACAGACGAAATGAACACTGAAGCTTTCTTT. Translation gives CASGGTDEMNTEAFF. The full variable domain, its missing parts supplied by reference TRBV7-6 and TRBJ1-1, is GAGVSQSPRYKVTKRGQDVALRCDPISGHVSLYWYRQALGQGPEFLTYFNYEAQQDKSGLPNDRFSAERPEGSISTLTIQRTEQRDSAMYRCASGGTDEMNTEAFFGQGTRLTVV.